Listed here are 24 T cell receptor beta chains from one sample, sequenced in a study of T cell responses to AZD1222 COVID-19 vaccine. The data were produced by immunoSEQ multiplex PCR, yet TCRdb's version contains in-frame clones alone and is incomplete. The repertoire holds 100,000 to 150,000 clones, with about 89% as singletons. The sequencing here drew on peripheral blood, taken on day 0 of AZD1222 vaccination. These receptor sequences come from an adult in good health.

The chain couples TRBV5-5 to TRBJ2-3; D gene ambiguous. The CDR3 totals 13 residues. V lost 2 bases to trimming and J lost 6 bases, with 10 bases between them. Germline V lookup: CDR1 SGHKS, CDR2 YYEKEE (reference sequence). CDR3 in DNA: TGTGCCAGCAGCTTTTACAGCGTGGATACGCAGTATTTT. It specifies CASSFYSVDTQYF. Full variable domain (missing parts from reference TRBV5-5 and TRBJ2-3): DAGVTQSPTHLIKTRGQQVTLRCSPISGHKSVSWYQQVLGQGPQFIFQYYEKEERGRGNFPDRFSARQFPNYSSELNVNALLLGDSALYLCASSFYSVDTQYFGPGTRLTVL.

This clone was counted a single time. CDR3 DNA: TGTGCCAGCAGTTATGGGGGGCGACCATACAATGAGCAGTTCTTC. As protein: CASSYGGRPYNEQFF. The V and J genes are TRBV6-5 and TRBJ2-1; D tentatively fits TRBD1 or TRBD2 (6 bases each). This CDR3 region has 15 residues. Germline V lookup: CDR1 MNHEY, CDR2 SVGAGI. Trimming shortened V by 3 bases and J by 4 bases, and 13 bases separated the two germline ends.

The chain joins TRBV28 to TRBJ1-5; 8 bases are a match to TRBD1. V lost 8 bases to trimming and J lost 6 bases; unmatched junction nucleotides: 9. The CDR3 loop spans 14 amino acids. Germline-derived CDR1 and CDR2 are MDHEN and SYDVKM. Written as DNA, the CDR3 is TGTGCCAGCCGAAGTGGGCAGGGGGCTCAGCCCCAGCATTTT. This codes for CASRSGQGAQPQHF.

The gene calls are TRBV10-3 and TRBJ2-2; 7 bases are a match to TRBD1. The trim removed 2 bases at V and 6 bases at J, leaving 0 bases unmatched. Per the germline V gene, CDR1 is ENHRY and CDR2 is SYGVKD. The CDR3 runs 13 residues. CDR3 region: CAISETGAGELFF. The CDR3 DNA sequence: TGTGCCATCAGTGAGACAGGGGCCGGGGAGCTGTTTTTT.

The chain uses TRBV7-2 and TRBJ1-5; the match to TRBD1 covers 7 bases. Germline CDR1 and CDR2: SGHTA and FQGNSA. Germline trimming cut 3 bases from V and 3 bases from J; bases unmatched to any gene: 5. The CDR3 totals 15 residues. The CDR3 nucleotides read TGTGCCAGCAGCTTGGGGGACAGACCCAATCAGCCCCAGCATTTT. This codes for CASSLGDRPNQPQHF.

V is TRBV7-2 and J is TRBJ2-5; perhaps D is TRBD1 or TRBD2 (5 bases each). Germline loops: CDR1 SGHTA, CDR2 FQGNSA. Deletions cut 3 bases from V and 8 bases from J, with 13 bases between. The CDR3 totals 13 residues. Here the CDR3 reads CASSLTGPPTQYF. Written as DNA, the CDR3 is TGTGCCAGCAGCTTGACGGGACCGCCAACCCAGTACTTC.

The chain couples TRBV6-5 to TRBJ2-3; 7 bases are shared with TRBD2. V was clipped by 6 bases and J by 4 bases; unmatched bases: 7. The CDR3 sequence is 14 residues long. The germline V gene has CDR1 MNHEY and CDR2 SVGAGI. The DNA for the CDR3 is TGTGCCAGCAGAAGCAGCGGGAATTCAGATACGCAGTATTTT. Translating gives CASRSSGNSDTQYF.

This clone was observed once. This rearrangement joins TRBV27 to TRBJ2-2; possible D gene TRBD1, 6 bases. Deletions cut 4 bases from V and 6 bases from J, with 15 bases between. Germline values: CDR1 MNHEY, CDR2 SMNVEV (reference sequence). CDR3 size: 15 residues. The CDR3 DNA is TGTGCCAGCAGTTCCAGGGGTAGCTTTTCCGGGGAGCTGTTTTTT. It translates to CASSSRGSFSGELFF.

J is TRBJ2-1 and V is TRBV6-6, with TRBD2 identical over 15 bases. J was trimmed by 14 bases and V by 0 bases; bases with no gene match: 5. The CDR3 contains 15 residues. Per germline, CDR1 MNHNY and CDR2 SVGAGI (reference sequence). DNA of the CDR3: TGTGCCAGCAGTTACTCGGGACTAGCGGGGGGTCGGGAGTTCTTC. Translating gives CASSYSGLAGGREFF.

The genes are TRBV27 and TRBJ1-1; D is unclear. The V end was cut by 2 bases, the J end by 1 base, with 8 bases between. There are 14 residues in the CDR3. Germline CDR1 is MNHEY and CDR2 is SMNVEV (reference sequence). The CDR3 bases are TGTGCCAGCAGTTTACGGGGAACGAACACTGAAGCTTTCTTT. This gives the protein CASSLRGTNTEAFF.

The chain employs TRBV2 and TRBJ2-5; no clear D. The CDR3 length is 11 residues. Germline V CDR1 and CDR2: SNHLY, FYNNEI. V was trimmed by 7 bases and J by 2 bases, leaving 5 bases between them. CDR3 protein: CASTEQETQYF. The CDR3 DNA reads TGTGCCAGCACCGAACAAGAGACCCAGTACTTC. The whole variable domain, remainder taken from reference TRBV2 and TRBJ2-5, is EPEVTQTPSHQVTQMGQEVILRCVPISNHLYFYWYRQILGQKVEFLVSFYNNEISEKSEIFDDQFSVERPDGSNFTLKIRSTKLEDSAMYFCASTEQETQYFGPGTRLLVL.

Worth noting for this clone: This CDR3 is missing its conserved last phenylalanine or tryptophan, likely due to a read error. No DNA is shown, since the ends of the CDR3 on it are uncertain; the CDR3 is the one TCRdb lists. The chain links TRBV4-1 to TRBJ1-2. Inclusive of both ends, the CDR3 amounts to 11 amino acids. From germline, CDR1 is MGHRA and CDR2 YSYEKL. The chain's CDR3 is CASSQQPQVAN.

CDR3 DNA: TGTGCCAGCAGCCCTATTGAAGGCTTGAGCTCCTATAATTCACCCCTCCACTTT. Encoded protein: CASSPIEGLSSYNSPLHF. The J gene is TRBJ1-6, the V gene TRBV2; D is unresolved. Germline lookup yields CDR1 SNHLY and CDR2 FYNNEI. With 6 bases removed from V and 0 bases from J, the gap between germline ends came to 18 bases. This CDR3 has 18 amino acids.

This chain joins TRBV7-9 and TRBJ2-3; 9 bases are shared with TRBD1. The germline gives CDR1 SEHNR, CDR2 FQNEAQ (reference sequence). V lost 5 bases, J lost 0 bases, and 6 bases stayed unmatched. This CDR3 spans 16 amino acids. The CDR3 DNA sequence: TGTGCCAGCAGCCTCGGGGACAGGGATAGCACAGATACGCAGTATTTT. Amino acids: CASSLGDRDSTDTQYF.

The gene calls are TRBV7-9 and TRBJ1-4, with D hard to call. CDR1 and CDR2 (germline): SEHNR, FQNEAQ (reference sequence). Trimming took off 6 bases at V and 3 bases at J, with 14 bases between the two ends. There are 15 residues in the CDR3. The CDR3 nucleotides are TGTGCCAGCAGTCCTCTCGGGCCTTCTAATGAAAAACTGTTTTTT. As protein: CASSPLGPSNEKLFF.

The chain has TRBV30 and TRBJ1-2, with 8 bases that match TRBD1. Germline CDR1 is GTSNPN and CDR2 is SVGIG (reference sequence). This CDR3 contains 17 residues. The V and J ends lost 2 bases and 5 bases, in that order; junction bases with no gene match: 16. CDR3 coding DNA: TGTGCCTGGAGTTTTGAGGACAGGGCCCCTCTTCTTTATGGCTACACCTTC. It yields the protein CAWSFEDRAPLLYGYTF. Full variable domain (remainder filled in from reference TRBV30 and TRBJ1-2): SQTIHQWPATLVQPVGSPLSLECTVEGTSNPNLYWYRQAAGRGLQLLFYSVGIGQISSEVPQNLSASRPQDRQFILSSKKLLLSDSGFYLCAWSFEDRAPLLYGYTFGSGTRLTVV.

Here the CDR3 DNA reads TGTGCCAGCAGCTACGCTAGGGCGGGAGTTGATCAGCCCCAGCATTTT. This codes for CASSYARAGVDQPQHF. This sequence joins TRBV7-9 and TRBJ1-5; D not certain. The germline V gene encodes CDR1 SEHNR and CDR2 FQNEAQ (reference sequence). The CDR3 runs 16 residues. Trimming left V 4 bases short and J 5 bases short, with 18 bases between.

The chain employs TRBV5-6 and TRBJ2-3; the D is unclear. The CDR3 has 13 residues. CDR1 is SGHDT, CDR2 YYEEEE, per germline. The V end was cut by 4 bases, the J end by 6 bases, with 12 bases between. The CDR3 bases are TGTGCCAGCAGCCCGGTTTTCGGGGATACGCAGTATTTT. Translated, it gives CASSPVFGDTQYF.

The rearrangement joins TRBV7-9 to TRBJ2-5, with D maybe TRBD2 (6 bases). This CDR3 contains 16 residues. V was pared by 5 bases and J by 4 bases, with 20 bases between. The germline V gene has CDR1 SEHNR and CDR2 FQNEAQ (reference sequence). CDR3 in DNA: TGTGCCAGCAGCCCCCGAATTTCCGGGGGTCCAGAGACCCAGTACTTC. Its protein product is CASSPRISGGPETQYF.

The chain employs TRBV30 and TRBJ1-1, with 7 bases aligning to TRBD1. CDR1 GTSNPN and CDR2 SVGIG come from the germline V gene (reference sequence). Trimming cost V 6 bases and J 0 bases; bases outside gene matches: 10. The CDR3 contains 15 residues. The chain's CDR3 is CACQGGGFMNTEAFF. CDR3 DNA: TGTGCCTGCCAGGGGGGGGGTTTTATGAACACTGAAGCTTTCTTT.

The chain combines TRBV3-1 (or the pseudogene TRBV3-2) with TRBJ2-2, with D possibly matching TRBD1 (5 bases). Germline CDR1 LGHDT, CDR2 YNNKEL (reference sequence). The CDR3 has 15 residues. V lost 4 bases to trimming and J lost 7 bases, with 16 bases between them. The CDR3 spells CASSRGDLTIGELFF. The CDR3 DNA is TGTGCCAGCAGCCGGGGCGACCTGACCATCGGGGAGCTGTTTTTT.

The chain recombines TRBV19 with TRBJ2-2; TRBD2 matches at 9 bases. V lost 9 bases, J lost 6 bases, and 8 bases stayed unmatched. CDR3 size: 14 residues. CDR1 and CDR2 (germline): LNHDA, SQIVND (reference sequence). CDR3 in DNA: TGTGCCAGCCGTAGCGGGGGTTGGGCCGGGGAGCTGTTTTTT. Translation: CASRSGGWAGELFF.

The chain is built from TRBV30 and TRBJ1-5; D uncertain. Germline V gene sequence: CDR1 GTSNPN, CDR2 SVGIG (reference sequence). The CDR3 contains 13 residues. V was cut by 5 bases and J by 2 bases, with 10 bases left in between. CDR3 bases: TGTGCCTGGTCTCTCGGGGGCAATCAGCCCCAGCATTTT. Encoded protein: CAWSLGGNQPQHF. Combining the CDR3 with reference TRBV30 and TRBJ1-5 gives the whole variable domain SQTIHQWPATLVQPVGSPLSLECTVEGTSNPNLYWYRQAAGRGLQLLFYSVGIGQISSEVPQNLSASRPQDRQFILSSKKLLLSDSGFYLCAWSLGGNQPQHFGDGTRLSIL.

Written as DNA, the CDR3 is TGTGCCAGTAGTACCTCTAAGACAGTGAACACTGAAGCTTTCTTT. Its protein product is CASSTSKTVNTEAFF. V and J are TRBV19 and TRBJ1-1, with D tentatively TRBD1 (5 bases). The V and J ends lost 4 bases and 0 bases respectively, with 12 bases between them. The CDR3 runs to 15 residues. Germline CDR1 and CDR2: LNHDA and SQIVND (reference sequence).